The rows below give T cell receptor beta chains drawn from one sample of a study of CD8+ T cells in alopecia areata. The protocol was immunoSEQ multiplex PCR, while the TCRdb copy is restricted to in-frame clones and leaves out a portion. The data hold approximately 140,000 clones, with 87% observed a single time. The sample was CD8+ T cells sorted from blood, taken at week 0. Receptors were obtained from a human donor with alopecia areata. CDR3s leave out the opening cysteine and the closing phenylalanine or tryptophan. Each record gives: J gene, clone size, V gene, CDR3 protein. Expanded clones get a size class; other rows say once, few or many, or leave the size out.

J: TRBJ1-5
size: NA
V: TRBV27
CDR3: ASSSAPGGGQPQH

J: TRBJ2-3
size: NA
V: TRBV7-4
CDR3: ASSLWSSGSPTDTQY

J: TRBJ2-5
size: once
V: TRBV7-8
CDR3: AGKLGGAQETQY

J: TRBJ2-2
size: NA
V: TRBV9
CDR3: ASSSVTGELF

J: TRBJ2-5
size: NA
V: TRBV6-5
CDR3: ASSYRADQETQY

J: TRBJ2-7
size: once
V: TRBV11-2
CDR3: ASSAWDRGSYEQY

J: TRBJ2-7
size: NA
V: TRBV27
CDR3: ASSLTGPDSYEQY

J: TRBJ2-7
size: NA
V: TRBV6-5
CDR3: ASSYGRGNEQY

J: TRBJ1-2
size: NA
V: TRBV7-9
CDR3: ASSLAEDRNYGYT

J: TRBJ2-1
size: NA
V: TRBV6-6
CDR3: AILGQGTYNEQF